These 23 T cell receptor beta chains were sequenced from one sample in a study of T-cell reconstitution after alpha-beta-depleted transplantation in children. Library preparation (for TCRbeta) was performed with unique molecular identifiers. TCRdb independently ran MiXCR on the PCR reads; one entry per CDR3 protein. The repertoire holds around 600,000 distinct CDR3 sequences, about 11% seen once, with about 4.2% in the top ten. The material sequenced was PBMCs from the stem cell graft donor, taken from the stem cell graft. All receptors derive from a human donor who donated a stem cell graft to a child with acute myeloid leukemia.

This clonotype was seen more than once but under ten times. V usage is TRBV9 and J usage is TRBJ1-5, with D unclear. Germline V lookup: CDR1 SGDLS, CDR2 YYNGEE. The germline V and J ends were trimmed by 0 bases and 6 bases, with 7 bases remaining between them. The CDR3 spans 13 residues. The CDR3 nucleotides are TGTGCCAGCAGCGTAGGGGCGGTTCAGCCCCAGCATTTT. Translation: CASSVGAVQPQHF. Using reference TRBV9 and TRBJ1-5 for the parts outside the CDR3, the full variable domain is DSGVTQTPKHLITATGQRVTLRCSPRSGDLSVYWYQQSLDQGLQFLIQYYNGEERAKGNILERFSAQQFPDLHSELNLSSLELGDSALYFCASSVGAVQPQHFGDGTRLSIL.

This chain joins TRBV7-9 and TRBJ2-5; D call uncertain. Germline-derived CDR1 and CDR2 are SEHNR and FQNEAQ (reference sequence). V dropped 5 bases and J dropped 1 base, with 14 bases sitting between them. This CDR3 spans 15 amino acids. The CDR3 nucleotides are TGTGCCAGCAGCGCCGATGCAGGAATCCAAGAGACCCAGTACTTC. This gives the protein CASSADAGIQETQYF.

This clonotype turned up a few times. This CDR3 reads CSDLALNYGYTF. The CDR3 nucleotides are TGCAGCGATCTGGCCCTAAACTATGGCTACACCTTC. The chain has TRBV29-1 and TRBJ1-2; D unresolved. This CDR3 region has 12 residues. Germline CDR1 SQVTM, CDR2 ANQGSEA. V lost 7 bases and J 2 bases, leaving 11 bases between the germline ends. Full variable domain (rest looked up from reference TRBV29-1 and TRBJ1-2): SAVISQKPSRDICQRGTSLTIQCQVDSQVTMMFWYRQQPGQSLTLIATANQGSEATYESGFVIDKFPISRPNLTFSTLTVSNMSPEDSSIYLCSDLALNYGYTFGSGTRLTVV.

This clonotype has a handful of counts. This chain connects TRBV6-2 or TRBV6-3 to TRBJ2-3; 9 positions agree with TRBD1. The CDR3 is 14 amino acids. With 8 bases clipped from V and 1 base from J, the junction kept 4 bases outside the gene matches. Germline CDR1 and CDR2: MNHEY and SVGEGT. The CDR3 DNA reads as TGTGCCAGCGCTGGGACAGGGCGCACAGATACGCAGTATTTT. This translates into CASAGTGRTDTQYF.

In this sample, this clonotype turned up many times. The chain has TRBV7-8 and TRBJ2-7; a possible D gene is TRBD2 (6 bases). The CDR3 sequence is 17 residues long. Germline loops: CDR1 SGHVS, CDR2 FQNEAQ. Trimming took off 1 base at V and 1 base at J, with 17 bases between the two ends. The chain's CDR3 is CASSLGGAPAGSYEQYF. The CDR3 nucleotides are TGTGCCAGCAGCTTAGGCGGGGCCCCAGCGGGTTCCTACGAGCAGTACTTC.

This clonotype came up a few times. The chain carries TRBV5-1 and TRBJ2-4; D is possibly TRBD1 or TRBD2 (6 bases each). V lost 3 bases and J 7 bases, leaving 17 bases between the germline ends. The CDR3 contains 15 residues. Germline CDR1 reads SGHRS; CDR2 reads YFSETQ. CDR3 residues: CASSYVPRGDNIQYF. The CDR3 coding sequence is TGCGCCAGCAGCTACGTCCCTAGGGGGGATAACATTCAGTACTTC.

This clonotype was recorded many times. The CDR3 loop is CASSFTGTSDYEQFF. CDR3 coding DNA: TGTGCCAGCAGCTTTACCGGGACTAGCGATTATGAGCAGTTCTTC. This chain uses TRBV7-9 with TRBJ2-1; TRBD2 matches 10 bases. This CDR3 spans 15 amino acids. V lost 3 bases to trimming and J lost 8 bases; unmatched junction nucleotides: 7. The V gene's germline CDR1 is SEHNR and CDR2 FQNEAQ (reference sequence).

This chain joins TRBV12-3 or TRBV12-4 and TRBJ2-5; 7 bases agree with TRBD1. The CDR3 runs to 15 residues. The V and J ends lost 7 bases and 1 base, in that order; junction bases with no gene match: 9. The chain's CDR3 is CASTHGDRSQETQYF. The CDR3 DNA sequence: TGTGCCAGCACCCACGGGGACAGAAGCCAAGAGACCCAGTACTTC.

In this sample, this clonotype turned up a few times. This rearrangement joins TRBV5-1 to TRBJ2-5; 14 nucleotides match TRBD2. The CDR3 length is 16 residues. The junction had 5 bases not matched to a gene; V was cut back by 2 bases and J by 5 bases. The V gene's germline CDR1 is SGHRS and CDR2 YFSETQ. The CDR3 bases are TGCGCCAGCAGCTTCGGACTAGCGGGAGGAGGGGAGACCCAGTACTTC. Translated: CASSFGLAGGGETQYF.

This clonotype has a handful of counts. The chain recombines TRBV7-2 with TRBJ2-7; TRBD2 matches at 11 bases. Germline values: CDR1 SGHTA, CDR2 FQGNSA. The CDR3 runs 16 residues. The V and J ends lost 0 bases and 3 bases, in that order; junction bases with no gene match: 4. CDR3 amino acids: CASSLATSGAIYEQYF. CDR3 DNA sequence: TGTGCCAGCAGCTTAGCGACTAGCGGGGCTATCTACGAGCAGTACTTC.

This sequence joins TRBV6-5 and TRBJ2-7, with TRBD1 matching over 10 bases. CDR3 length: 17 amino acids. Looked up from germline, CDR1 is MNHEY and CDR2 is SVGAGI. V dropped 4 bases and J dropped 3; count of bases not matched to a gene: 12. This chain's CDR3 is CASSSLDRGQRFYEQYF. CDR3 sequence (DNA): TGTGCCAGCAGTTCCCTCGACAGGGGGCAAAGATTCTACGAGCAGTACTTC.

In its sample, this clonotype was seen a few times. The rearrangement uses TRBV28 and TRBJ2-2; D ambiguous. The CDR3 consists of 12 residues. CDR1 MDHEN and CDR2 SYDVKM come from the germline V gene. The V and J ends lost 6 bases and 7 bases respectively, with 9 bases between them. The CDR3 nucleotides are TGTGCCAGCAGAGTTAACCACGGGGAGCTGTTTTTT. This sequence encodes CASRVNHGELFF.

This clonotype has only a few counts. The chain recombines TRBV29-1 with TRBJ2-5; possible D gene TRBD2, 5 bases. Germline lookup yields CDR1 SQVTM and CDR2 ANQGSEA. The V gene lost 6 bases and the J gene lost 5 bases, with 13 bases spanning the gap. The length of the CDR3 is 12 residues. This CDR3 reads CSVVLVGETQYF. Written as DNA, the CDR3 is TGCAGCGTGGTACTAGTTGGGGAGACCCAGTACTTC.

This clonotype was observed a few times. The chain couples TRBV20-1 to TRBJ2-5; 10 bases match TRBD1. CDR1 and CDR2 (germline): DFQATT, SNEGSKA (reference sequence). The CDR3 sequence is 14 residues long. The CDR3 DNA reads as TGCAGCTCAGACCGGGACAGGGGAATAGGGACCCAGTACTTC. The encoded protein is CSSDRDRGIGTQYF.

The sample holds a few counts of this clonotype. DNA for the CDR3: TGTGCCAGCAACCGGCCCAACTTAAATGAGCAGTTCTTC. Residues: CASNRPNLNEQFF. J is TRBJ2-1 and V is TRBV28; D remains unclear. The CDR3 is 13 residues long. Trimming stripped 7 bases from V and 7 bases from J, with 14 bases between. The germline V gene has CDR1 MDHEN and CDR2 SYDVKM.

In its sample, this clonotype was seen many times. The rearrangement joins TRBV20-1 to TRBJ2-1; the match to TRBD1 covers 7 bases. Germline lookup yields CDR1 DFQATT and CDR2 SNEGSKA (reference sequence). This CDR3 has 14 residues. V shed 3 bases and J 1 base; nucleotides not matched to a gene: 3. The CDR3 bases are TGCAGTGCTAGTCGGGGACAGTCCTACAATGAGCAGTTCTTC. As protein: CSASRGQSYNEQFF.

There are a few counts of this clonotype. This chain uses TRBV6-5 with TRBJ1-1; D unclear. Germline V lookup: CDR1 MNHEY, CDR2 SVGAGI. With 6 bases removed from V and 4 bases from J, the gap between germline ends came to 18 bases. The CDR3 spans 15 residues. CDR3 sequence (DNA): TGTGCCAGCAGCTATGGTCGGGGTGGGAGCACTGAAGCTTTCTTT. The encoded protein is CASSYGRGGSTEAFF.

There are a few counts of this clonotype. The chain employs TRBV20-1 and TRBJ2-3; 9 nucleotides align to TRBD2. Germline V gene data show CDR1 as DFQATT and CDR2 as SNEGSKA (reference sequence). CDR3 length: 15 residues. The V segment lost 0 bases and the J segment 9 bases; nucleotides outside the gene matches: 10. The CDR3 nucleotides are TGCAGTGCTAGAGATAGTCGGGCTAGCGGGAACACGCAGTATTTT. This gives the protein CSARDSRASGNTQYF.

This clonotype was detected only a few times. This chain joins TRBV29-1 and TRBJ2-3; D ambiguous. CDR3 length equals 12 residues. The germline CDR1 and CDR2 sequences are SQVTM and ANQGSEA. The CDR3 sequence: CGVTSATDTQYF. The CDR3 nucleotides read TGCGGTGTGACCTCGGCCACAGATACGCAGTATTTT.

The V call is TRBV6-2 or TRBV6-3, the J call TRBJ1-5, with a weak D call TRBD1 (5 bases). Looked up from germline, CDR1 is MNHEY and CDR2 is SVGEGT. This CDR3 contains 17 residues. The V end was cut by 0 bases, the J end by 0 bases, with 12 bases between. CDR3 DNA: TGTGCCAGCAGTTACTCGACGGACATCTATAGCAATCAGCCCCAGCATTTT. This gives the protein CASSYSTDIYSNQPQHF.

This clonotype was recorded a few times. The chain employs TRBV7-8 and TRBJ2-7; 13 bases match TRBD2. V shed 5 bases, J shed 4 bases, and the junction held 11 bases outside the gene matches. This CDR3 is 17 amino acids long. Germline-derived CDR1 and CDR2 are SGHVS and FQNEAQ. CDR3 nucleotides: TGTGCCAGCAGCCCCCAAAAAGGACTAGCGGGAGCTTACGAGCAGTACTTC. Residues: CASSPQKGLAGAYEQYF.

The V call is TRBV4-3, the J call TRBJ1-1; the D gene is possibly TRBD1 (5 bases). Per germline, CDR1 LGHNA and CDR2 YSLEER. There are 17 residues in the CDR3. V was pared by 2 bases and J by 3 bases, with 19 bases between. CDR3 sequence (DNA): TGCGCCAGCAGCCAATCAGGATTCGAGGGGTTGGACACTGAAGCTTTCTTT. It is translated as CASSQSGFEGLDTEAFF.

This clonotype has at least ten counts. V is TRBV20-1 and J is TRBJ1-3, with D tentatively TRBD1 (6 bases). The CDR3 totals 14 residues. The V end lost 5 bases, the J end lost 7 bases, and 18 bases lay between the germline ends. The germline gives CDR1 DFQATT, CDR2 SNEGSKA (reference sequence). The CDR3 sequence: CSARPDRSGNTIYF. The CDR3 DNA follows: TGCAGTGCTCGACCCGACAGGAGCGGGAACACCATATATTTT.